This section outlines one TCR beta chain sequence together with its context. This table comes from immunoSEQ multiplex PCR, and its TCRdb copy is limited to in-frame clones, with some not included. Of under 50,000 clones listed, 80% to 90% are singletons. With 9 bases clipped from V and 6 bases from J, the junction kept 21 bases outside the gene matches. CDR1 and CDR2 (germline): LNHDA, SQIVND (reference sequence). The CDR3 extends over 19 amino acids. This specimen comes from a study of blood T cell repertoires in COVID-19. This TCR was recovered from a man aged 40-50 years with active COVID-19. The V call is TRBV19, the J call TRBJ1-5; TRBD1 aligns across 12 bases. The sample was peripheral blood. The DNA of the CDR3 is TGTGCCAGCCACCGATCGGGACAGGGGGCCCTCGGCCACGGTCAGCCCCAGCATTTT. Protein: CASHRSGQGALGHGQPQHF.